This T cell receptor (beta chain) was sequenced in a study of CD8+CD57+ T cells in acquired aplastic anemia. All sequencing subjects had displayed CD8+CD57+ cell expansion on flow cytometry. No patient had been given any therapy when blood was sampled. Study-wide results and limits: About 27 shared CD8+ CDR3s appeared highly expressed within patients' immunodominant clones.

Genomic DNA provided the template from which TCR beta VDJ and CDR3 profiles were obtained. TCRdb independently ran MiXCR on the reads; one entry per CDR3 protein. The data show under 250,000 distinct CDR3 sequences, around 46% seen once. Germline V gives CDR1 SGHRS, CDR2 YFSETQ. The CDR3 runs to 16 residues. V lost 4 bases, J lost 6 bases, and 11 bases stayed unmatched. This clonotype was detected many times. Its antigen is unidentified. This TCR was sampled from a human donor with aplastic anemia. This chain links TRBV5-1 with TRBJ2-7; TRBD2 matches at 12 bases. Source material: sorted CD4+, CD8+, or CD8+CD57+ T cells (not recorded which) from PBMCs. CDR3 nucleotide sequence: TGCGCCAGCAGCCGGGGATCTAGCGGGGGGGCGATCGAGCAGTACTTC. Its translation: CASSRGSSGGAIEQYF.